Shown below are 20 T cell receptor beta chains from a single sample sequenced in a study of blood T cell repertoires in COVID-19. The protocol was immunoSEQ multiplex PCR, while the TCRdb copy is restricted to in-frame clones and leaves out a portion. Altogether approximately 200,000 clones are present, 70% to 90% being singletons, with the ten largest covering 3% to 4%. Sequences were obtained from peripheral blood. The receptors originated from a man in his fifties or sixties with acute or convalescent COVID-19.

This rearrangement joins TRBV7-6 to TRBJ1-1, with 7 bases that match TRBD1. J gave up 8 bases and V 5 bases, and 14 bases lay outside the gene matches. Germline CDR1 and CDR2: SGHVS and FNYEAQ. The CDR3 length is 15 residues. Here the CDR3 DNA reads TGTGCCAGCAGCATCCGACAGGGCGACATTGCGGAAGCTTTCTTT. This translates into CASSIRQGDIAEAFF.

The chain links TRBV13 to TRBJ2-3, with 9 bases that match TRBD2. The ends lost 5 bases at V and 3 bases at J; junction bases unmatched: 15. Per the germline V gene, CDR1 is PRHDT and CDR2 is FYEKMQ (reference sequence). There are 18 residues in the CDR3. The CDR3 here is CASSHDSAGGPLTDTQYF. The CDR3 nucleotides read TGTGCCAGCAGCCACGACTCGGCGGGAGGGCCCTTAACAGATACGCAGTATTTT.

The CDR3 loop reads CASSRGTSGTYEQFF. CDR3 nucleotide sequence: TGTGCCAGTAGTAGGGGGACTAGCGGGACCTATGAGCAGTTCTTC. J is TRBJ2-1 and V is TRBV19; TRBD2 matches at 13 bases. Germline CDR1 LNHDA, CDR2 SQIVND (reference sequence). The CDR3 loop spans 15 amino acids. V trimming: 4 bases; J trimming: 8 bases; junction bases outside the gene matches: 5.

The chain joins TRBV29-1 to TRBJ2-7; TRBD1 agrees at 9 bases. This CDR3 is built from 14 residues. Trimming cost V 6 bases and J 7 bases; bases outside gene matches: 13. Germline V gene sequence: CDR1 SQVTM, CDR2 ANQGSEA. CDR3 sequence (DNA): TGCAGCGTACAGACGACAGGGGGATCTTATGAGCAGTACTTC. Amino acid sequence: CSVQTTGGSYEQYF.

The chain links TRBV4-1 to TRBJ2-1; 13 nucleotides align to TRBD2. The junction had 4 bases not matched to a gene; V was cut back by 5 bases and J by 0 bases. Germline values: CDR1 MGHRA, CDR2 YSYEKL. The CDR3 runs 17 residues. The CDR3 here is CASSLTSGRSSYNEQFF. CDR3 bases: TGCGCCAGCAGCTTGACTAGCGGGAGGTCCTCCTACAATGAGCAGTTCTTC.

The chain uses TRBV9 and TRBJ2-3, with TRBD2 matching 10 bases. Trimming at V came to 0 bases and at J to 2 bases, leaving 3 bases not matched to a gene. The CDR3 totals 16 residues. Germline V CDR1 and CDR2: SGDLS, YYNGEE. In DNA form, the CDR3 reads TGTGCCAGCAGCGTAGCACTAGCGGGACACACAGATACGCAGTATTTT. Protein product: CASSVALAGHTDTQYF. Together with reference TRBV9 and TRBJ2-3, the CDR3 gives the full variable domain: DSGVTQTPKHLITATGQRVTLRCSPRSGDLSVYWYQQSLDQGLQFLIQYYNGEERAKGNILERFSAQQFPDLHSELNLSSLELGDSALYFCASSVALAGHTDTQYFGPGTRLTVL.

The chain is built from TRBV7-9 and TRBJ2-1; D is perhaps TRBD2 (6 bases). The CDR3 loop spans 16 amino acids. V gave up 2 bases and J gave up 8 bases, with 19 bases separating them. Germline CDR1 and CDR2: SEHNR and FQNEAQ (reference sequence). The CDR3 is CASSLTRLASRDEQFF. The CDR3 nucleotides are TGTGCCAGCAGCTTAACTCGCCTAGCGAGTAGAGATGAGCAGTTCTTC.

V usage is TRBV5-6 and J usage is TRBJ1-1; D not resolved. The CDR3 consists of 15 residues. Trimming cost V 1 base and J 1 base, with 11 bases left between them. The germline V gene has CDR1 SGHDT and CDR2 YYEEEE. Written as DNA, the CDR3 is TGTGCCAGCAGCTTGCGGGGTTATGGGAACACTGAAGCTTTCTTT. Translating it yields CASSLRGYGNTEAFF.

The CDR3 is CSASNREGRGEQFF. DNA for the CDR3: TGCAGTGCTAGTAATCGGGAGGGCCGGGGTGAGCAGTTCTTC. V is TRBV20-1 and J is TRBJ2-1; 8 bases map to TRBD2. The germline V gene encodes CDR1 DFQATT and CDR2 SNEGSKA (reference sequence). V dropped 3 bases and J dropped 9; count of bases not matched to a gene: 10. The CDR3 length is 14 residues.

This chain connects TRBV5-5 to TRBJ2-2; maybe TRBD2 (6 bases). Trimming took off 4 bases at V and 6 bases at J, with 13 bases between the two ends. The CDR3 has 14 residues. Germline CDR1 and CDR2: SGHKS and YYEKEE (reference sequence). The CDR3 protein is CASSAASVAGELFF. CDR3 nucleotides: TGTGCCAGCAGCGCGGCTAGCGTCGCCGGGGAGCTGTTTTTT. Full variable domain (remainder filled in from reference TRBV5-5 and TRBJ2-2): DAGVTQSPTHLIKTRGQQVTLRCSPISGHKSVSWYQQVLGQGPQFIFQYYEKEERGRGNFPDRFSARQFPNYSSELNVNALLLGDSALYLCASSAASVAGELFFGEGSRLTVL.

The count of this clone is one. This chain links TRBV18 with TRBJ1-1; 7 bases line up with TRBD1. CDR1 is KGHSH, CDR2 LQKENI, per germline. With V trimmed by 3 bases and J by 11 bases, 9 bases remained unmatched. This CDR3 region has 13 residues. CDR3 DNA sequence: TGTGCCAGCTCACCCCTTCTAGACAGGGTGGCTTTCTTT. Encoded protein: CASSPLLDRVAFF.

The rearrangement joins TRBV5-1 to TRBJ2-2, with 8 bases matching TRBD1. This CDR3 comprises 15 residues. Per germline, CDR1 SGHRS and CDR2 YFSETQ. V trimming: 5 bases; J trimming: 5 bases; junction bases outside the gene matches: 8. The DNA for the CDR3 is TGCGCCAGCAGGACGGACAGGGAGAGGACCGGGGAGCTGTTTTTT. Its protein product is CASRTDRERTGELFF.

This chain connects TRBV2 to TRBJ1-1; 7 bases match TRBD1. With 6 bases clipped from V and 7 bases from J, the junction kept 14 bases outside the gene matches. Germline CDR1 and CDR2: SNHLY and FYNNEI. This CDR3 contains 15 residues. CDR3 nucleotides: TGTGCCAGCAGCGGTAACAGGGGCGCGGGCGGTGAAGCTTTCTTT. Protein: CASSGNRGAGGEAFF.

This chain uses TRBV9 with TRBJ1-6; weak D call: TRBD1 (6 bases). V was trimmed by 0 bases and J by 9 bases, leaving 10 bases between them. The CDR3 covers 14 residues. Germline CDR1 reads SGDLS; CDR2 reads YYNGEE. The CDR3 nucleotides are TGTGCCAGCAGCGTAGCAGGGGTCGGTTCACCCCTCCACTTT. It encodes CASSVAGVGSPLHF. The whole variable domain, remainder taken from reference TRBV9 and TRBJ1-6, is DSGVTQTPKHLITATGQRVTLRCSPRSGDLSVYWYQQSLDQGLQFLIQYYNGEERAKGNILERFSAQQFPDLHSELNLSSLELGDSALYFCASSVAGVGSPLHFGNGTRLTVT.

The chain joins TRBV6-2 or TRBV6-3 to TRBJ2-7, with D possibly TRBD2 on 5 matching bases. This CDR3 region has 17 residues. The germline CDR1 and CDR2 sequences are MNHEY and SVGEGT. V was clipped by 2 bases and J by 3 bases, with 20 bases between them. CDR3 amino acids: CASSYPADGLTLYEQYF. CDR3 nucleotides: TGTGCCAGCAGTTACCCTGCGGATGGACTTACTCTCTACGAGCAGTACTTC.

The V call is TRBV27, the J call TRBJ2-7, with D possibly matching TRBD1 (5 bases). The CDR3 is 16 amino acids. With 6 bases removed from V and 3 bases from J, the gap between germline ends came to 21 bases. Germline CDR1 reads MNHEY; CDR2 reads SMNVEV (reference sequence). This CDR3 reads CASRSPSRVSFYEQYF. The CDR3 DNA reads TGTGCCAGCAGATCCCCCAGCAGGGTGTCCTTCTACGAGCAGTACTTC.

This chain links TRBV11-2 with TRBJ2-1, with 8 bases lining up with TRBD2. The ends lost 1 base at V and 6 bases at J; junction bases unmatched: 2. The CDR3 runs to 14 residues. The germline V gene encodes CDR1 SGHAT and CDR2 FQNNGV. The CDR3 nucleotides are TGTGCCAGCAGCTTAGCGGGAGGGCTCAATGAGCAGTTCTTC. This gives the protein CASSLAGGLNEQFF.

CDR3 in amino acids: CASSPQGQGEHEQFF. Written as DNA, the CDR3 is TGTGCCAGCTCACCACAGGGACAGGGAGAGCATGAGCAGTTCTTC. This chain connects TRBV18 to TRBJ2-1, with TRBD1 identical over 9 bases. Losses at the gene ends were 1 base for V and 8 bases for J; bases not matched to a gene: 6. CDR3 length equals 15 residues. In germline, CDR1 is KGHSH, CDR2 LQKENI.

The CDR3 DNA sequence: TGCGCCAGCAGCCAAGGGGTAGGAGACGACACTGAAGCTTTCTTT. Protein: CASSQGVGDDTEAFF. The chain uses TRBV4-1 and TRBJ1-1; D uncertain. The CDR3 is 15 residues long. CDR1 and CDR2 (germline): MGHRA, YSYEKL. Trimming took off 1 base at V and 3 bases at J, with 12 bases between the two ends.

V and J are TRBV2 and TRBJ2-1; D remains unclear. The CDR3 contains 15 residues. Germline assignment: CDR1 SNHLY and CDR2 FYNNEI. Trimming removed 3 bases from V and 0 bases from J, with 9 bases in between. CDR3 region: CASSDLRPSYNEQFF. The DNA of the CDR3 is TGTGCCAGCAGTGATTTGCGCCCCTCCTACAATGAGCAGTTCTTC.